A selection of T cell receptor beta chains follows, all from one sample in a study of blood T cell repertoires in COVID-19. Generated by immunoSEQ multiplex PCR, the TCRdb table keeps only in-frame clones and is missing some. The data hold roughly 100,000 clones, with 70% to 85% observed a single time. The specimen was peripheral blood. The source of these receptors is a man aged 55 to 69 with active or convalescent COVID-19. CDR3s include the opening cysteine and the closing phenylalanine or tryptophan. The D gene is left open where the match is weak. Only part of the rows carry a size: once, few, many, or a class if the clone is expanded.

v_call,clone_size,cdr3_length,j_call,d_call,cdr3_nt,cdr3_aa
TRBV30,.,13,TRBJ1-2,.,TGTGCCTGGAGTTCGATAGATGACTGGGGCTACACCTTC,CAWSSIDDWGYTF
TRBV9,few,17,TRBJ2-1,.,TGTGCCAGCAGCCCGAGGACAGCTTCCAACTCCTACAATGAGCAGTTCTTC,CASSPRTASNSYNEQFF
TRBV2,many,16,TRBJ1-4,TRBD1,TGTGCCAGCAGTGAGGCGACAGGGGTTCCTAATGAAAAACTGTTTTTT,CASSEATGVPNEKLFF
TRBV2,.,15,TRBJ1-5,.,TGTGCCAGCAGCACAGGGCCGCAGCGGTCCTCACCCCAGCATTTT,CASSTGPQRSSPQHF
TRBV4-3,.,15,TRBJ2-1,TRBD2,TGCGCCAGCAGCTTCCTAGCGGGAGCTAATCATGAGCAGTTCTTC,CASSFLAGANHEQFF
TRBV4-3,.,14,TRBJ2-2,TRBD1,TGCGCCAGCAGCAGACAGGGATTAGCCGGGGAGCTGTTTTTT,CASSRQGLAGELFF
TRBV19,.,14,TRBJ1-1,.,TGTGCCAGTAGTCTACAGGGCCGGGACACTGAAGCTTTCTTT,CASSLQGRDTEAFF
TRBV3-1/TRBV3-2,.,15,TRBJ1-6,.,TGTGCCAGCAGCCAAGGGGGCACATTCGGTTCACCCCTCCACTTT,CASSQGGTFGSPLHF
TRBV5-6,.,15,TRBJ1-2,.,TGTGCCAGCAGTAGTGGGTTCGGGATCTCAAATGGCTACACCTTC,CASSSGFGISNGYTF
TRBV28,many,15,TRBJ2-3,.,TGTGCCAGCAGTTTATCGGCTAGCTTAGCAGATACGCAGTATTTT,CASSLSASLADTQYF
TRBV25-1,few,15,TRBJ1-5,.,TGTGCCAGCAGTGAGGGGCCGTATAGCAATCAGCCCCAGCATTTT,CASSEGPYSNQPQHF
TRBV30,once,15,TRBJ2-1,.,TGTGCCTGGAGTCCCCTGGACGCGGGTAACAATGAGCAGTTCTTC,CAWSPLDAGNNEQFF
TRBV9,.,15,TRBJ2-7,TRBD1,TGTGCCAGCAGCGCCACCGGGACAGGCCAATACGAGCAGTACTTC,CASSATGTGQYEQYF
TRBV6-5,.,14,TRBJ1-1,.,TGTGCCAGCAGTTACGCGATACGGAACACTGAAGCTTTCTTT,CASSYAIRNTEAFF
TRBV3-1/TRBV3-2,.,13,TRBJ1-5,.,TGTGCCAGCAGCCAAGCGAGGTCCCAGCCCCAGCATTTT,CASSQARSQPQHF
TRBV11-2,.,14,TRBJ1-6,.,TGTGCCAGCAGCTTAGGCAGGGAAAATTCACCCCTCCACTTT,CASSLGRENSPLHF
TRBV7-2,.,18,TRBJ2-6,TRBD1,TGTGCCAGCAGCTTAACAAGGACAGGGGGCTCTGGGGCCAACGTCCTGACTTTC,CASSLTRTGGSGANVLTF
TRBV29-1,few,15,TRBJ1-5,.,TGCAGCGTTGATGGGGGGGGCCAGGGTCTTCAGCCCCAGCATTTT,CSVDGGGQGLQPQHF
TRBV28,once,11,TRBJ1-4,.,TGTGCCAGCAGTTTATCTAAAAAACTGTTTTTT,CASSLSKKLFF
TRBV7-6,.,16,TRBJ1-1,TRBD1,TGTGCCAGCAGCCTAAGACAGGGTGGACATTCCACTGAAGCTTTCTTT,CASSLRQGGHSTEAFF
TRBV30,.,17,TRBJ1-3,.,TGTGCCTGGCGGGCCGCCGGGACTGGGTTCTCTGGAAACACCATATATTTT,CAWRAAGTGFSGNTIYF
TRBV30,.,16,TRBJ1-4,TRBD1,TGTGCCTGGAAACAGGGGGCCCTTCTCCTTAATGAAAAACTGTTTTTT,CAWKQGALLLNEKLFF
TRBV4-1,.,14,TRBJ2-3,.,TGCGCCAGCAGCCAAGAGAGGGCTACAGATACGCAGTATTTT,CASSQERATDTQYF
TRBV30,.,15,TRBJ1-4,TRBD1,TGTGCCTGGAAGGGACAGATGTCCACTAATGAAAAACTGTTTTTT,CAWKGQMSTNEKLFF
TRBV4-1,.,15,TRBJ2-1,TRBD2,TGCGCCAGCAGCTTTCGACTAGCGGGATTGAGTGAGCAGTTCTTC,CASSFRLAGLSEQFF
TRBV5-1,.,15,TRBJ2-1,.,TGCGCCAGCAGCCTTTATACCGGGGGTGTCGATGAGCAGTTCTTC,CASSLYTGGVDEQFF
TRBV19,.,14,TRBJ1-1,.,TGTGCCAGTAGCTTCGGGACAACCCCACCTGAAGCTTTCTTT,CASSFGTTPPEAFF
TRBV25-1,.,14,TRBJ2-5,.,TGTGCCACCTCCGTGCCGGTCGGCCAAGAGACCCAGTACTTC,CATSVPVGQETQYF
TRBV3-1/TRBV3-2,.,16,TRBJ1-6,TRBD1,TGTGCCAGCAGCCAAGTAAGGGACAGTCGTAATTCACCCCTCCACTTT,CASSQVRDSRNSPLHF
TRBV9,once,14,TRBJ1-2,TRBD1,TGTGCCAGCAGCGTAGAGCCAGGGGGCTATGGCTACACCTTC,CASSVEPGGYGYTF
TRBV18,.,12,TRBJ2-1,TRBD1,TGTGCCAGCTCACCAACAGGGGTTGAGCAGTTCTTC,CASSPTGVEQFF
TRBV4-1,.,17,TRBJ2-2,TRBD2,TGCGCCAGCAGACCTTCAGGGACTAGCGGGAGAAGAAGGGAGCTGTTTTTT,CASRPSGTSGRRRELFF
TRBV5-1,.,16,TRBJ2-3,.,TGCGCCAGCAGCTTGGGGGCAGTTGGCTACACAGATACGCAGTATTTT,CASSLGAVGYTDTQYF
TRBV6-1,.,14,TRBJ2-1,TRBD2,TGTGCCAGCAGTGAGCGGGCTGGGGGGGGTGAGCAGTTCTTC,CASSERAGGGEQFF
TRBV27,.,15,TRBJ2-1,TRBD2,TGTGCCAGTCAAGGAGGGACTAGATCCTACAATGAGCAGTTCTTC,CASQGGTRSYNEQFF
TRBV2,.,15,TRBJ1-6,TRBD1,TGTGCCAGCCGCGGGGTTACAGGGGTTAATTCACCCCTCCACTTT,CASRGVTGVNSPLHF
TRBV27,few,13,TRBJ2-5,TRBD1,TGTGCCAGTGAGGGACAGGACGGGGAGACCCAGTACTTC,CASEGQDGETQYF
TRBV11-2,.,14,TRBJ1-1,.,TGTGCCAGCAGCTTAGATCAGGGCGACACTGAAGCTTTCTTT,CASSLDQGDTEAFF
TRBV9,.,15,TRBJ2-1,TRBD1,TGTGCCAGCAGCGCAGGGACAGCCTCCTACAATGAGCAGTTCTTC,CASSAGTASYNEQFF
TRBV29-1,few,14,TRBJ2-2,.,TGCAGCGCCAGAGGACAGATGAACACCGGGGAGCTGTTTTTT,CSARGQMNTGELFF
TRBV6-5,.,15,TRBJ2-3,.,TGTGCCAGCAGTTACCGGGGAAAAAGCACAGATACGCAGTATTTT,CASSYRGKSTDTQYF
TRBV15,few,17,TRBJ1-2,.,TGTGCCACCAGCAGAGTGCCAGGGGCGAGGGGAGATTCGCGCTACACCTTC,CATSRVPGARGDSRYTF
TRBV5-6,.,13,TRBJ2-1,.,TGCCTGACGGCTAGCCTAATAAACAATGAGCAGTTCTTC,CLTASLINNEQFF